One and the same sample provided the 31 T cell receptor beta chains below, sequenced in a study of cytomegalovirus exposure and HLA in healthy donors. Primers for the PCR totalled 60 Vbeta and 13 Jbeta. The data were produced by immunoSEQ multiplex PCR, yet TCRdb's version contains in-frame clones alone and is incomplete. This repertoire shows roughly 100,000 clones, around 84% found once; its top ten account for 10%. Sequenced input: PBMCs. The receptors derive from a human donor in good health.

This clone was seen a few times. The V and J genes are TRBV11-2 and TRBJ1-1; maybe TRBD1 (5 bases). The CDR3 length is 14 residues. V was cut by 2 bases and J by 4 bases, with 11 bases left in between. Per germline, CDR1 SGHAT and CDR2 FQNNGV. This CDR3 is CASSLQGPSTEAFF. CDR3 in DNA: TGTGCCAGCAGCTTACAGGGCCCCAGCACTGAAGCTTTCTTT.

The V and J genes are TRBV29-1 and TRBJ2-3; 7 positions agree with TRBD2. In germline, CDR1 is SQVTM, CDR2 ANQGSEA. The CDR3 is 14 residues long. With V trimmed by 3 bases and J by 4 bases, 7 bases remained unmatched. CDR3 nucleotides: TGCAGCGTTGAGAGGCAGCGGGACGCAGATACGCAGTATTTT. Amino acids: CSVERQRDADTQYF.

The chain joins TRBV7-2 to TRBJ1-6; 8 bases agree with TRBD1. Germline V CDR1 and CDR2: SGHTA, FQGNSA. The CDR3 sequence is 14 residues long. The ends lost 9 bases at V and 8 bases at J; junction bases unmatched: 9. CDR3 in DNA: TGTGCCAGTGGGACAGGATTTATTCATTCACCCCTCCACTTT. Amino acids: CASGTGFIHSPLHF.

Worth noting for this clone: Distinct nucleotide sequences in the sample also encode this CDR3. The chain joins TRBV6-5 to TRBJ1-2; the D gene is possibly TRBD1 (5 bases). The CDR3 is 14 residues long. Germline V gene sequence: CDR1 MNHEY, CDR2 SVGAGI. V gave up 5 bases and J gave up 7 bases, with 17 bases separating them. CDR3 DNA sequence: TGTGCCAGCAGTCGGGCCGTAGTGGGGGGTGGCTACACCTTC. Its protein is CASSRAVVGGGYTF.

The chain has TRBV5-6 and TRBJ2-1, with 9 bases fitting TRBD2. The trim removed 1 base at V and 1 base at J, leaving 6 bases unmatched. The CDR3 is made up of 17 amino acids. CDR1 and CDR2 (germline): SGHDT, YYEEEE. This CDR3 reads CASSLWLAGLSYNEQFF. CDR3 bases: TGTGCCAGCAGCTTGTGGCTAGCGGGACTTTCCTACAATGAGCAGTTCTTC.

This clone was observed a single time. The gene calls are TRBV4-1 and TRBJ2-2; 7 bases match TRBD2. The CDR3 runs to 16 residues. Per germline, CDR1 MGHRA and CDR2 YSYEKL. V shed 1 base and J 5 bases; nucleotides not matched to a gene: 7. CDR3 amino acids: CASSQVPAGNTGELFF. The CDR3 bases are TGCGCCAGCAGCCAAGTACCAGCGGGAAATACCGGGGAGCTGTTTTTT.

The chain couples TRBV7-2 to TRBJ2-6; no definite D call. The CDR3 has 16 amino acids. Germline CDR1 and CDR2: SGHTA and FQGNSA. V lost 11 bases, J lost 2 bases, and 19 bases lay in between. CDR3 bases: TGTGCCGGCAACACTCGGAGCGCCCCTGGGGCCAACGTCCTGACTTTC. It codes for CAGNTRSAPGANVLTF.

This chain links TRBV11-3 with TRBJ2-1; 10 bases agree with TRBD1. The trim removed 5 bases at V and 3 bases at J, leaving 1 base unmatched. Germline V gene data show CDR1 as SGHNT and CDR2 as YENEEA. The CDR3 length is 14 residues. The CDR3 region has the DNA TGTGCCAGCAGCGGGACAGGGGTCTACAATGAGCAGTTCTTC. This sequence encodes CASSGTGVYNEQFF.

This chain links TRBV6-5 with TRBJ2-1; 11 bases align to TRBD2. This CDR3 has 15 residues. Losses at the gene ends were 2 bases for V and 7 bases for J; bases not matched to a gene: 4. Looked up from germline, CDR1 is MNHEY and CDR2 is SVGAGI. The CDR3 sequence: CASSYSTSGRNEQFF. CDR3 coding DNA: TGTGCCAGCAGTTACAGCACTAGCGGGAGAAATGAGCAGTTCTTC.

This chain connects TRBV7-9 to TRBJ2-7, with 10 positions matching TRBD1. The CDR3 covers 15 residues. CDR1 is SEHNR and CDR2 is FQNEAQ in the germline V gene (reference sequence). Losses at the gene ends were 6 bases for V and 0 bases for J; bases not matched to a gene: 5. The chain's CDR3 is CASSPGTGASYEQYF. The CDR3 nucleotides are TGTGCCAGCAGTCCCGGGACAGGGGCCTCCTACGAGCAGTACTTC.

The rearrangement links TRBV28 to TRBJ1-1; D is possibly TRBD1 (5 bases). Looked up from germline, CDR1 is MDHEN and CDR2 is SYDVKM. The CDR3 totals 14 residues. V was trimmed by 6 bases and J by 4 bases, leaving 15 bases between them. CDR3 coding DNA: TGTGCCAGCAGCGAGGAGGGGTGGGCCACTGAAGCTTTCTTT. Protein sequence: CASSEEGWATEAFF. The full variable domain, in which reference TRBV28 and TRBJ1-1 provide the parts outside the CDR3, is DVKVTQSSRYLVKRTGEKVFLECVQDMDHENMFWYRQDPGLGLRLIYFSYDVKMKEKGDIPEGYSVSREKKERFSLILESASTNQTSMYLCASSEEGWATEAFFGQGTRLTVV.

This CDR3 is CASSIGTGRTYEQYF. DNA for the CDR3: TGTGCCAGTAGTATTGGGACAGGGAGGACCTACGAGCAGTACTTC. V and J are TRBV19 and TRBJ2-7; 9 bases are shared with TRBD1. With V trimmed by 3 bases and J by 2 bases, 5 bases remained unmatched. Germline V gene sequence: CDR1 LNHDA, CDR2 SQIVND (reference sequence). The CDR3 is 15 residues long.

CDR3 nucleotide sequence: TGTGCAAGTCGCATTAGTCAGGGCCCCGTAGGGTCACCCCTCCACTTT. Its translation: CASRISQGPVGSPLHF. J is TRBJ1-6 and V is TRBV12-2; TRBD1, the D gene given by the table, was not confirmed from the DNA. TRBV12-2 is tagged as a pseudogene. The CDR3 is made up of 16 amino acids.

V is TRBV5-1 and J is TRBJ2-7; 9 nucleotides align to TRBD1. The CDR3 has 15 amino acids. After removal of 0 bases from V and 4 bases from J, the junction contained 5 bases not matched to a gene. In germline, CDR1 is SGHRS, CDR2 YFSETQ. CDR3 sequence: CASSLETGGRYEQYF. DNA of the CDR3: TGCGCCAGCAGCTTGGAGACAGGGGGTCGGTACGAGCAGTACTTC.

This chain links TRBV30 with TRBJ2-7; 8 bases align to TRBD1. V was clipped by 3 bases and J by 0 bases; unmatched bases: 7. CDR1 is GTSNPN and CDR2 is SVGIG in the germline V gene (reference sequence). This CDR3 is built from 15 residues. The CDR3 reads CAWRSFRGHSYEQYF. CDR3 DNA: TGTGCCTGGAGGTCCTTCAGGGGGCACTCCTACGAGCAGTACTTC.

V usage is TRBV18 and J usage is TRBJ2-7; D perhaps matches TRBD2 (6 bases). The CDR3 extends over 17 amino acids. V dropped 4 bases and J dropped 0 bases, with 19 bases sitting between them. Germline-derived CDR1 and CDR2 are KGHSH and LQKENI. The CDR3 is CASSHSGGATLSYEQYF. CDR3 nucleotide sequence: TGTGCCAGCTCACACTCTGGAGGGGCGACACTCTCCTACGAGCAGTACTTC.

V and J are TRBV7-6 and TRBJ2-7, with 10 bases lining up with TRBD1. Germline V CDR1 and CDR2: SGHVS, FNYEAQ. This CDR3 is 14 amino acids long. V was clipped by 5 bases and J by 6 bases; unmatched bases: 7. The DNA of the CDR3 is TGTGCCAGCAGCCCTACGGGACAGGGGACCGAGCAGTACTTC. This gives the protein CASSPTGQGTEQYF.

The chain uses TRBV7-6 and TRBJ2-3, with D tentatively TRBD2 (5 bases). CDR1 SGHVS and CDR2 FNYEAQ come from the germline V gene. The CDR3 has 13 amino acids. V lost 5 bases, J lost 5 bases, and 11 bases lay in between. The CDR3 DNA follows: TGTGCCAGCAGCACCGGACGGGGAGATACGCAGTATTTT. This codes for CASSTGRGDTQYF.

The chain uses TRBV27 and TRBJ1-5; D unclear. CDR3 length: 13 amino acids. V was cut by 2 bases and J by 5 bases, with 7 bases left in between. Germline V gene data show CDR1 as MNHEY and CDR2 as SMNVEV (reference sequence). The DNA of the CDR3 is TGTGCCAGCAGTTTAGGTCGGGATCAGCCCCAGCATTTT. Amino acid sequence: CASSLGRDQPQHF.

The genes are TRBV4-1 and TRBJ1-2; tentatively, D is TRBD1 (5 bases). CDR1 is MGHRA and CDR2 is YSYEKL in the germline V gene. CDR3 length: 14 residues. V was trimmed by 0 bases and J by 2 bases, leaving 7 bases between them. DNA for the CDR3: TGCGCCAGCAGCCAAGATCGACAGAACTATGGCTACACCTTC. It encodes CASSQDRQNYGYTF.

This clone was seen a few times. V gene TRBV7-8 combines with J gene TRBJ2-7; 9 bases are a match to TRBD1. The germline V gene has CDR1 SGHVS and CDR2 FQNEAQ. Unmatched junction bases numbered 9, after V lost 3 bases and J lost 0 bases. The CDR3 is 17 amino acids. The CDR3 region is CASSFLRRDRASYEQYF. CDR3 nucleotide sequence: TGTGCCAGCAGCTTTCTACGCCGGGACAGGGCCTCCTACGAGCAGTACTTC. The variable domain in full, with the rest retrieved from reference TRBV7-8 and TRBJ2-7, is GAGVSQSPRYKVAKRGQDVALRCDPISGHVSLFWYQQALGQGPEFLTYFQNEAQLDKSGLPSDRFFAERPEGSVSTLKIQRTQQEDSAVYLCASSFLRRDRASYEQYFGPGTRLTVT.

This clone was counted a few times. V is TRBV6-1 and J is TRBJ2-7; 10 nucleotides agree with TRBD1. Germline CDR1 MNHNS, CDR2 SASEGT. This CDR3 has 15 amino acids. With 4 bases clipped from V and 2 bases from J, the junction kept 5 bases outside the gene matches. The CDR3 DNA follows: TGTGCCAGCAGTGTCCCGGGACAGGGGACCTACGAGCAGTACTTC. It yields the protein CASSVPGQGTYEQYF.

V usage is TRBV18 and J usage is TRBJ1-2; D perhaps matches TRBD1 (5 bases). The CDR3 consists of 14 residues. Trimming shortened V by 3 bases and J by 7 bases, and 15 bases separated the two germline ends. CDR1 is KGHSH and CDR2 is LQKENI in the germline V gene. The CDR3 coding sequence is TGTGCCAGCTCACCTGGTGGGGACTCGAGTGGCTACACCTTC. It specifies CASSPGGDSSGYTF.

This chain uses TRBV2 with TRBJ2-3; D ambiguous. Trimming removed 7 bases at V and 2 bases at J, with 7 bases between. Germline V lookup: CDR1 SNHLY, CDR2 FYNNEI. The CDR3 has 12 residues. CDR3 in amino acids: CASTGITDTQYF. In nucleotides, the CDR3 is TGTGCCAGCACGGGTATCACAGATACGCAGTATTTT.

The rearrangement uses TRBV15 and TRBJ1-1; maybe TRBD1 (6 bases). Trimming took off 1 base at V and 1 base at J, with 13 bases between the two ends. Germline values: CDR1 LNHNV, CDR2 YYDKDF (reference sequence). The CDR3 has 16 residues. Here the CDR3 reads CATSRGTALTNTEAFF. For the CDR3, the DNA is TGTGCCACCAGCAGAGGGACAGCCCTTACGAACACTGAAGCTTTCTTT. Variable domain in full (rest from reference TRBV15 and TRBJ1-1): DAMVIQNPRYQVTQFGKPVTLSCSQTLNHNVMYWYQQKSSQAPKLLFHYYDKDFNNEADTPDNFQSRRPNTSFCFLDIRSPGLGDTAMYLCATSRGTALTNTEAFFGQGTRLTVV.

This clone appeared a single time. This chain links TRBV10-3 with TRBJ2-7, with TRBD2 as a possible D gene (5 bases). V lost 2 bases and J lost 3, with 8 bases in between. The CDR3 runs 13 residues. From germline, CDR1 is ENHRY and CDR2 SYGVKD. The CDR3 DNA reads TGTGCCATCAGTGAGGGGAGCGTCTACGAGCAGTACTTC. Its protein product is CAISEGSVYEQYF.

V gene TRBV7-6 combines with J gene TRBJ2-1, with D possibly TRBD2 on 7 matching bases. This CDR3 region has 17 residues. Per the germline V gene, CDR1 is SGHVS and CDR2 is FNYEAQ. Deletions cut 1 base from V and 7 bases from J, with 20 bases between. CDR3 amino acids: CASSLGGGGRVRNEQFF. CDR3 in DNA: TGTGCCAGCAGCTTAGGAGGGGGAGGGCGAGTGCGTAATGAGCAGTTCTTC.

This chain connects TRBV7-9 to TRBJ2-1; TRBD1 matches 7 bases. The CDR3 has 15 residues. V dropped 6 bases and J dropped 5; count of bases not matched to a gene: 10. CDR1 is SEHNR, CDR2 FQNEAQ, per germline (reference sequence). CDR3 sequence (DNA): TGTGCCAGCAGGGGGTCCGGGACAGCCAACAATGAGCAGTTCTTC. Amino acids: CASRGSGTANNEQFF.

This clone was counted only a few times. The rearrangement joins TRBV29-1 to TRBJ1-1; D is uncertain. CDR1 is SQVTM, CDR2 ANQGSEA, per germline. V lost 3 bases, J lost 1 base, and 6 bases lay in between. This CDR3 has 12 amino acids. The CDR3 loop is CSVDSSNTEAFF. The CDR3 DNA follows: TGCAGCGTTGATAGCTCGAACACTGAAGCTTTCTTT. Variable domain in full (rest from reference TRBV29-1 and TRBJ1-1): SAVISQKPSRDICQRGTSLTIQCQVDSQVTMMFWYRQQPGQSLTLIATANQGSEATYESGFVIDKFPISRPNLTFSTLTVSNMSPEDSSIYLCSVDSSNTEAFFGQGTRLTVV.

This chain connects TRBV5-6 to TRBJ1-5; D may be TRBD1 (5 bases). This CDR3 is 14 amino acids long. The V end lost 4 bases, the J end lost 3 bases, and 11 bases lay between the germline ends. Germline V gene lookup returns CDR1 SGHDT and CDR2 YYEEEE. CDR3 loop: CASSRRGNNQPQHF. The CDR3 coding sequence is TGTGCCAGCAGCAGAAGGGGAAACAATCAGCCCCAGCATTTT.

This chain links TRBV27 with TRBJ2-5; 7 bases are a match to TRBD1. The DNA end lines up better with TRBJ2-7; the J call may be wrong. This CDR3 contains 15 residues. The germline CDR1 and CDR2 sequences are MNHEY and SMNVEV (reference sequence). CDR3 sequence (DNA): TGTGCCAGCACCCCGCTTCGGGACAGTTCCTACGAGCAGTACTTC. Its protein is CASTPLRDSSYEQYF.